A single sample is the source of the 21 T cell receptor beta chains below, sequenced in a study of cytomegalovirus exposure and HLA in healthy donors. Amplification used 60 Vbeta primers and 13 Jbeta primers. TCRdb keeps only in-frame clones here, not all; method: immunoSEQ multiplex PCR. The profile covers about 76,000 clones, with about four fifths appearing a single time and around 1.9% taken by the ten largest. What was sequenced was PBMCs. All receptors come from a woman aged 25 to 45 in good health and CMV-seronegative.

This rearrangement joins TRBV14 to TRBJ2-6; TRBD2 is a possible D gene (5 bases). The CDR3 runs 15 residues. The V gene lost 8 bases and the J gene lost 0 bases, with 11 bases spanning the gap. Germline CDR1 SGHDN, CDR2 FVKESK. The CDR3 coding sequence is TGTGCCAGCGCGGGTCAAATCTCTGGGGCCAACGTCCTGACTTTC. Protein: CASAGQISGANVLTF.

This chain joins TRBV6-1 and TRBJ2-7; 7 bases line up with TRBD2. Germline values: CDR1 MNHNS, CDR2 SASEGT. The CDR3 loop spans 14 amino acids. The J segment lost 6 bases and the V segment lost 6 bases, leaving 11 bases of the junction unmatched. CDR3 DNA: TGTGCCAGCAGAACTAGCGTTCGGGGAATCGAGCAGTACTTC. This sequence encodes CASRTSVRGIEQYF.

This clone was detected once. This sequence joins TRBV5-4 and TRBJ2-1; a weak D match, TRBD2 (5 bases). The CDR3 runs to 12 residues. Germline V CDR1 and CDR2: SGHNT, YYREEE (reference sequence). V lost 2 bases and J lost 7, with 7 bases in between. This CDR3 reads CASSFSGNEQFF. The CDR3 bases are TGTGCCAGCAGCTTTTCGGGGAATGAGCAGTTCTTC.

The genes are TRBV30 and TRBJ1-5, with D perhaps matching TRBD1 (6 bases). Trimming shortened V by 4 bases and J by 2 bases, and 9 bases separated the two germline ends. Germline lookup yields CDR1 GTSNPN and CDR2 SVGIG (reference sequence). The CDR3 runs 13 residues. The chain's CDR3 is CAWTEGGNQPQHF. CDR3 in DNA: TGTGCCTGGACAGAGGGGGGCAATCAGCCCCAGCATTTT. The whole variable domain, remainder taken from reference TRBV30 and TRBJ1-5, is SQTIHQWPATLVQPVGSPLSLECTVEGTSNPNLYWYRQAAGRGLQLLFYSVGIGQISSEVPQNLSASRPQDRQFILSSKKLLLSDSGFYLCAWTEGGNQPQHFGDGTRLSIL.

This rearrangement joins TRBV29-1 to TRBJ2-1; 13 bases line up with TRBD2. Germline CDR1 reads SQVTM; CDR2 reads ANQGSEA. CDR3 size: 16 residues. Losses at the gene ends were 7 bases for V and 3 bases for J; bases not matched to a gene: 9. CDR3 residues: CSAGTSGIRVYNEQFF. CDR3 DNA: TGCAGCGCCGGGACTAGCGGGATACGGGTCTACAATGAGCAGTTCTTC.

CDR3 in amino acids: CASDRGNSNQPQHF. Here the CDR3 DNA reads TGTGCCTCAGACAGGGGGAATAGCAATCAGCCCCAGCATTTT. The chain couples TRBV19 to TRBJ1-5; 9 bases map to TRBD1. From germline, CDR1 is LNHDA and CDR2 SQIVND (reference sequence). This CDR3 spans 14 amino acids. With V trimmed by 11 bases and J by 0 bases, 5 bases remained unmatched.

This clone occurred a few times. The rearrangement uses TRBV7-2 and TRBJ2-3, with 9 bases aligning to TRBD1. V was pared by 6 bases and J by 11 bases, with 12 bases of the junction left unmatched. Germline V gives CDR1 SGHTA, CDR2 FQGNSA. The CDR3 sequence is 14 residues long. CDR3 coding DNA: TGTGCCAGCAGTCCTAAAACAGGGGGCCGAGGGCAGTATTTT. Its protein is CASSPKTGGRGQYF.

The count of this clone is one. The genes are TRBV5-1 and TRBJ2-1; 9 bases match TRBD1. The CDR3 spans 17 residues. V shed 4 bases and J 7 bases; nucleotides not matched to a gene: 15. In germline, CDR1 is SGHRS, CDR2 YFSETQ. This CDR3 is CASSQLLGTGFMNEQFF. DNA for the CDR3: TGCGCCAGCAGCCAGCTCCTCGGGACAGGGTTTATGAATGAGCAGTTCTTC.

V and J are TRBV30 and TRBJ2-7; D possibly corresponds to TRBD2 (5 bases). Trimming removed 4 bases from V and 4 bases from J, with 20 bases in between. The CDR3 has 15 residues. Per germline, CDR1 GTSNPN and CDR2 SVGIG (reference sequence). The CDR3 loop is CAWNIDWRVGYEQYF. The DNA of the CDR3 is TGTGCCTGGAATATCGATTGGCGGGTCGGTTACGAGCAGTACTTC.

The V gene is TRBV5-1, the J gene TRBJ1-2; TRBD1 matches at 7 bases. The trim removed 0 bases at V and 5 bases at J, leaving 10 bases unmatched. The CDR3 has 16 amino acids. Looked up from germline, CDR1 is SGHRS and CDR2 is YFSETQ. The CDR3 region has the DNA TGCGCCAGCAGCTTGGGTCAGGGGGAAGCCCCATATGGCTACACCTTC. It yields the protein CASSLGQGEAPYGYTF.

V gene TRBV7-2 combines with J gene TRBJ2-1; 8 bases align to TRBD2. Germline V lookup: CDR1 SGHTA, CDR2 FQGNSA. Trimming cost V 3 bases and J 8 bases; bases outside gene matches: 9. CDR3 length: 15 residues. CDR3 region: CASSLPGLGAHEQFF. CDR3 bases: TGTGCCAGCAGCTTGCCGGGACTAGGGGCTCATGAGCAGTTCTTC.

V is TRBV4-3 and J is TRBJ2-3, with 9 positions matching TRBD2. Germline values: CDR1 LGHNA, CDR2 YSLEER. CDR3 size: 16 residues. With 4 bases clipped from V and 4 bases from J, the junction kept 9 bases outside the gene matches. The CDR3 nucleotides are TGCGCCAGCAGCCGAGACCCGGGACTAGCAGCAGATACGCAGTATTTT. It specifies CASSRDPGLAADTQYF.

The rearrangement joins TRBV18 to TRBJ2-6; D unresolved. The V gene lost 6 bases and the J gene lost 2 bases, with 17 bases spanning the gap. The CDR3 contains 17 residues. From germline, CDR1 is KGHSH and CDR2 LQKENI. The CDR3 DNA reads TGTGCCAGCTCTCCTACCCCGGGTGAGACTGGGGCCAACGTCCTGACTTTC. Translation gives CASSPTPGETGANVLTF.

The chain employs TRBV29-1 and TRBJ2-1; D call uncertain. This CDR3 is built from 8 residues. Germline assignment: CDR1 SQVTM and CDR2 ANQGSEA. Trimming pared 3 bases from V and 12 bases from J, leaving 3 bases between. CDR3 amino acids: CSVERQFF. For the CDR3, the DNA is TGCAGCGTTGAGAGGCAGTTCTTC.

The chain links TRBV7-9 to TRBJ2-1, with a weak D call TRBD2 (5 bases). Germline CDR1 is SEHNR and CDR2 is FQNEAQ (reference sequence). V shed 5 bases and J shed 9 bases, with 29 bases lying between them. This CDR3 has 18 residues. The CDR3 spells CASSPPPRLGSSVGEQFF. DNA for the CDR3: TGTGCCAGCAGCCCACCCCCCAGGTTGGGGAGTTCGGTCGGTGAGCAGTTCTTC.

This clone was observed once. CDR3 sequence: CASSLTTGTGGETQYF. The CDR3 DNA sequence: TGCGCCAGCAGCTTAACCACCGGGACAGGGGGTGAGACCCAGTACTTC. The V gene is TRBV5-1, the J gene TRBJ2-5; 11 bases map to TRBD1. Germline CDR1 and CDR2: SGHRS and YFSETQ. The CDR3 runs 16 residues. V shed 2 bases and J 5 bases; nucleotides not matched to a gene: 8.

The V and J genes are TRBV7-9 and TRBJ2-7; 10 bases align to TRBD2. V shed 5 bases and J 2 bases; nucleotides not matched to a gene: 6. The CDR3 loop spans 15 amino acids. Germline CDR1 is SEHNR and CDR2 is FQNEAQ (reference sequence). The CDR3: CASSPRTSGAYEQYF. The CDR3 DNA sequence: TGTGCCAGCAGCCCGCGGACTAGCGGAGCCTACGAGCAGTACTTC. The full variable domain, its missing parts supplied by reference TRBV7-9 and TRBJ2-7, is DTGVSQNPRHKITKRGQNVTFRCDPISEHNRLYWYRQTLGQGPEFLTYFQNEAQLEKSRLLSDRFSAERPKGSFSTLEIQRTEQGDSAMYLCASSPRTSGAYEQYFGPGTRLTVT.

There are a few counts of this clone. The V call is TRBV5-4, the J call TRBJ1-3; no firm D call. From germline, CDR1 is SGHNT and CDR2 YYREEE (reference sequence). This CDR3 is 14 amino acids long. V was cut by 1 base and J by 0 bases, with 5 bases left in between. The CDR3 sequence is CASSLRSSGNTIYF. The CDR3 DNA reads TGTGCCAGCAGCTTGAGGAGCTCTGGAAACACCATATATTTT.

This chain links TRBV7-9 with TRBJ1-1, with no clear D. The CDR3 length is 10 residues. V gave up 2 bases and J gave up 8 bases, with 3 bases separating them. Germline values: CDR1 SEHNR, CDR2 FQNEAQ (reference sequence). This CDR3 is CASSLSEAFF. CDR3 in DNA: TGTGCCAGCAGCTTATCAGAAGCTTTCTTT.

The CDR3 reads CASSIVHGNTEAFF. The CDR3 DNA follows: TGTGCCAGTAGTATAGTCCACGGGAACACTGAAGCTTTCTTT. The chain couples TRBV19 to TRBJ1-1; D is uncertain. V was shortened by 1 base and J by 1 base, with 7 bases between the two germline ends. CDR3 length: 14 residues. Per the germline V gene, CDR1 is LNHDA and CDR2 is SQIVND (reference sequence).

A remark on this clone: At the DNA level, this CDR3 is encoded by other sequences in the same sample as well. V usage is TRBV6-1 and J usage is TRBJ1-5; 9 positions agree with TRBD1. V shed 4 bases and J 5 bases; nucleotides not matched to a gene: 6. CDR3 length equals 15 residues. Germline values: CDR1 MNHNS, CDR2 SASEGT. The CDR3 here is CASSGGTGNYQPQHF. CDR3 sequence (DNA): TGTGCCAGCAGTGGGGGGACAGGGAATTATCAGCCCCAGCATTTT.